The next 9 T cell receptor beta chains were all read from a single sample in a study of T-cell memory formation after mild COVID-19. TCRdb re-called the 5' RACE reads with MiXCR, one entry per CDR3 protein. The sample lists over 120,000 distinct CDR3 sequences, about 19% occurring once. Sequenced input: PBMCs or a T cell subset sorted from them (not recorded which). The receptors here all came from an adult woman who had mild COVID-19 (a few samples of this study predate the infection). Cell type and time point are not known.

The chain combines TRBV7-9 with TRBJ2-6, with D unclear. CDR1 and CDR2 from the germline V gene are SEHNR and FQNEAQ (reference sequence). The CDR3 extends over 17 amino acids. V lost 2 bases, J lost 0 bases, and 11 bases lay in between. CDR3 sequence reads: CASSLWSGVSGANVLTF. CDR3 bases: TGTGCCAGCAGCTTATGGTCAGGAGTCTCTGGGGCCAACGTCCTGACTTTC.

The chain recombines TRBV29-1 with TRBJ1-2; D unresolved. The CDR3 is 11 amino acids. Germline CDR1 reads SQVTM; CDR2 reads ANQGSEA. V was cut by 5 bases and J by 8 bases, with 12 bases left in between. The chain's CDR3 is CSVFGRRGYTF. The DNA of the CDR3 is TGCAGCGTTTTCGGCAGAAGGGGCTACACCTTC.

This rearrangement joins TRBV18 to TRBJ2-7; the D gene is possibly TRBD2 (6 bases). Germline V lookup: CDR1 KGHSH, CDR2 LQKENI. The CDR3 runs 13 residues. V was pared by 4 bases and J by 3 bases, with 10 bases between. CDR3 loop: CASSLTGGYEQYF. CDR3 sequence (DNA): TGTGCCAGCTCACTCACCGGGGGCTACGAGCAGTACTTC.

V and J are TRBV11-2 and TRBJ2-1; D is possibly TRBD2 (6 bases). Trimming pared 2 bases from V and 4 bases from J, leaving 9 bases between. The CDR3 is 14 amino acids. The germline CDR1 and CDR2 sequences are SGHAT and FQNNGV. CDR3 sequence reads: CASSLSLAYNEQFF. CDR3 nucleotide sequence: TGTGCCAGCAGCTTATCTCTAGCGTACAATGAGCAGTTCTTC.

This clonotype was seen repeatedly, ten times or more. The chain links TRBV7-2 to TRBJ2-5; D uncertain. This CDR3 spans 15 amino acids. Trimming took 2 bases from V and 0 from J, leaving 10 bases between them. Germline-derived CDR1 and CDR2 are SGHTA and FQGNSA. The CDR3 DNA reads TGTGCCAGCAGCTTATTTCACGGATACCAAGAGACCCAGTACTTC. Its protein product is CASSLFHGYQETQYF.

This sequence joins TRBV5-5 and TRBJ2-1, with TRBD1 matching over 9 bases. Germline loops: CDR1 SGHKS, CDR2 YYEKEE (reference sequence). The V segment lost 4 bases and the J segment 7 bases; nucleotides outside the gene matches: 6. This CDR3 is built from 14 residues. CDR3 protein: CASSPQGARNEQFF. In DNA form, the CDR3 reads TGTGCCAGCAGCCCACAGGGGGCGCGGAATGAGCAGTTCTTC.

This clonotype occurred a few times. The chain has TRBV14 and TRBJ2-5, with D maybe TRBD1 (5 bases). Trimming took 1 base from V and 0 from J, leaving 9 bases between them. Germline V gene data show CDR1 as SGHDN and CDR2 as FVKESK. This CDR3 region has 15 residues. CDR3 DNA: TGTGCCAGCAGCCAAGTGGGGCGGAACCAAGAGACCCAGTACTTC. The encoded protein is CASSQVGRNQETQYF.

There are a few counts of this clonotype. The chain carries TRBV7-2 and TRBJ1-1; D unclear. V shed 1 base and J shed 10 bases, with 10 bases lying between them. Germline V gene lookup returns CDR1 SGHTA and CDR2 FQGNSA. The CDR3 totals 12 residues. CDR3 in amino acids: CASSLDRLIAFF. CDR3 in DNA: TGTGCCAGCAGCTTAGACCGATTGATAGCTTTCTTT.

This clonotype was counted at least ten times. The rearrangement uses TRBV6-2 or TRBV6-3 and TRBJ2-7; D uncertain. This CDR3 contains 14 residues. Germline V CDR1 and CDR2: MNHEY, SVGEGT. V was shortened by 6 bases and J by 2 bases, with 14 bases between the two germline ends. This chain's CDR3 is CASRQQGIPYEQYF. In nucleotides, the CDR3 is TGTGCCAGCAGGCAGCAAGGGATACCCTACGAGCAGTACTTC.